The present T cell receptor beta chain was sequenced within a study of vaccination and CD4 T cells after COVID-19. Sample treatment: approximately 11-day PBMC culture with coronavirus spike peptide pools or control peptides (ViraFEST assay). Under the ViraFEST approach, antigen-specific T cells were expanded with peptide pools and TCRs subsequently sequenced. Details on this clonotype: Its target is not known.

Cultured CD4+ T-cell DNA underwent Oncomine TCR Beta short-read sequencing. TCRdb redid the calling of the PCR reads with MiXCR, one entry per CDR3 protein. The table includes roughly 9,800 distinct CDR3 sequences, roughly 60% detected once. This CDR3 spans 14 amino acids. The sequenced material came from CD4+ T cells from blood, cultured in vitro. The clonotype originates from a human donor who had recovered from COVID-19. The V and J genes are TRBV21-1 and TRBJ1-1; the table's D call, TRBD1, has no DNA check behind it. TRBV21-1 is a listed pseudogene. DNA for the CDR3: TGTGCCAGCGCGTCCAGGGTTCGGAACACTGAAGCTTTCTTT. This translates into CASASRVRNTEAFF.